These T cell receptor beta chains were read from a single sample in a study of glioma-infiltrating T cells after dendritic cell vaccination. Here immunoSEQ multiplex PCR was the method, and the copy in TCRdb shows in-frame clones only, minus some. The sample consists of 50,000 to 70,000 clones, roughly 80% of them appearing once. The material sequenced was blood, taken after dendritic cell vaccination. The receptors were gathered from a human donor with glioblastoma. CDR3s include the opening cysteine and the closing phenylalanine or tryptophan. A D gene is named only where the DNA matches it firmly. Where a row states a size, it is once, few, many or the class of an expanded clone; other rows omit it.

size	V	J	D	CDR3	DNA
-	TRBV6-1	TRBJ1-5	TRBD1	CASGQGNLDQPQHF	TGTGCCAGCGGACAGGGAAATTTGGATCAGCCCCAGCATTTT
-	TRBV5-1	TRBJ2-7	TRBD1	CASSPRQGAAYEQYF	TGCGCCAGCAGCCCCCGACAGGGGGCCGCCTACGAGCAGTACTTC
-	TRBV7-2	TRBJ2-1	-	CASSFLGGGVSYNEQFF	TGTGCCAGCAGCTTCCTTGGCGGGGGCGTCTCCTACAATGAGCAGTTCTTC
-	TRBV11-3	TRBJ2-7	TRBD2	CASSPGGNYEQYF	TGTGCCAGCAGCCCGGGGGGTAACTACGAGCAGTACTTC
-	TRBV7-3	TRBJ2-1	TRBD2	CASSPRGIGGNEQFF	TGTGCCAGCAGCCCCCGGGGGATCGGGGGGAATGAGCAGTTCTTC
-	TRBV7-6	TRBJ1-4	-	CASSSGTSEGEKLFF	TGTGCCAGCAGCTCAGGAACGTCGGAGGGTGAAAAACTGTTTTTT
-	TRBV6-1	TRBJ2-7	TRBD1	CASSFGEGAGYEQYF	TGTGCCAGCAGTTTCGGCGAGGGGGCCGGGTACGAGCAGTACTTC
-	TRBV6-6	TRBJ1-2	-	CASSGGEYGYTF	TGTGCCAGCAGTGGGGGGGAATATGGCTACACCTTC
-	TRBV5-4	TRBJ2-1	-	CASAKPGEQSYNEQFF	TGTGCCAGCGCAAAGCCCGGGGAGCAGTCCTACAATGAGCAGTTCTTC
-	TRBV14	TRBJ2-5	-	CASSRLRDNKETQYF	TGTGCCAGCAGCCGCCTTCGCGACAATAAAGAGACCCAGTACTTC
-	TRBV28	TRBJ1-2	TRBD1	CASRQTGVNYGYTF	TGTGCCAGCAGACAGACAGGGGTGAACTATGGCTACACCTTC
-	TRBV27	TRBJ2-3	-	CASSLGYRPSTDTQYF	TGTGCCAGCAGTTTAGGGTACAGGCCTAGCACAGATACGCAGTATTTT
-	TRBV7-7	TRBJ2-2	TRBD1	CASSQSRDRGIGELFF	TGTGCTAGCAGCCAATCCCGGGACAGGGGTATCGGGGAGCTGTTTTTT
few	TRBV19	TRBJ1-1	-	CASSPGMNTEAFF	TGTGCCAGTAGTCCGGGGATGAACACTGAAGCTTTCTTT
-	TRBV19	TRBJ1-4	TRBD1	CATRQGAGGEKLFF	TGTGCCACGAGACAGGGGGCCGGCGGTGAAAAACTGTTTTTT
-	TRBV2	TRBJ1-1	TRBD1	CASSVKGARSTEAFF	TGTGCCAGCAGTGTGAAGGGGGCGCGGAGCACTGAAGCTTTCTTT
-	TRBV6-1	TRBJ2-7	TRBD1	CASSEGTGTYEQYF	TGTGCCAGCAGTGAAGGGACAGGGACCTACGAGCAGTACTTC
-	TRBV4-1	TRBJ2-7	-	CASSQDPGIYEQYF	TGCGCCAGCAGCCAAGACCCGGGGATCTACGAGCAGTACTTC